The clone carrying this TCR beta chain was detected ten times or more. What it binds is unknown. The sample originates from a study of CD8 T cells in ankylosing spondylitis. The CDR3 extends over 13 amino acids. Trimming took off 6 bases at V and 2 bases at J, with 10 bases between the two ends. Germline V lookup: CDR1 SQVTM, CDR2 ANQGSEA. General study results and limits: Clones linked to disease, bearing a CD8+ phenotype, were relatively rare in peripheral blood. There was reportedly significant enrichment of clones that were disease-linked in matched ankylosing spondylitis synovial fluid.

Preparation of TCR beta libraries was done by quantitative 5'-RACE with molecular barcodes. MiXCR, run by TCRdb on the 5' RACE reads, gives a single entry per CDR3 protein. The sample has about 360,000 distinct CDR3 sequences, roughly 20% seen once. V gene TRBV29-1 combines with J gene TRBJ2-2; D gene ambiguous. The material sequenced was blood, either unsorted or a sorted T cell fraction (not recorded which). The sequence was collected from a male donor with ankylosing spondylitis or in good health (not recorded which). DNA for the CDR3: TGCAGCGTGGGCAGAACTAACACCGGGGAGCTGTTTTTT. Its protein product is CSVGRTNTGELFF.